Listed here are 14 T cell receptor beta chains from one sample, sequenced in a study of blood T cells in healthy people across ages. For the second PCR, which ran for about 6 to 11 cycles, a sample-barcoded 5' primer and a J-beta primer mix were used. Each CDR3 protein gets one entry after TCRdb re-called the 5' RACE reads with MiXCR. The sample records over 700,000 distinct CDR3 sequences, about 53% being singletons. Sample: blood. Receptors originate from a man at least 80 years old in good health.

In this sample, this clonotype turned up a few times. The rearrangement links TRBV13 to TRBJ2-4, with D perhaps TRBD2 (6 bases). Between the trimmed V and J ends, which lost 3 bases and 13 bases, there was a span of 25 bases. Germline CDR1 and CDR2: PRHDT and FYEKMQ (reference sequence). The CDR3 covers 16 residues. This chain's CDR3 is CASSLGTGVGSGEQYF. CDR3 DNA sequence: TGTGCCAGCAGCTTGGGTACGGGAGTCGGTTCGGGGGAGCAGTACTTC.

V gene TRBV25-1 combines with J gene TRBJ1-6; D call uncertain. Germline V gene data show CDR1 as MGHDK and CDR2 as SYGVNS. Trimming removed 2 bases at V and 7 bases at J, with 3 bases between. The CDR3 length is 12 residues. The CDR3 DNA reads TGTGCCAGCAGTGAAGGGAATTCACCCCTCCACTTT. Encoded protein: CASSEGNSPLHF.

The chain is built from TRBV5-6 and TRBJ2-7, with D perhaps TRBD2 (5 bases). The germline V gene has CDR1 SGHDT and CDR2 YYEEEE. Trimming took off 2 bases at V and 0 bases at J, with 9 bases between the two ends. The CDR3 extends over 14 amino acids. CDR3 coding DNA: TGTGCCAGCAGCTTTAGAGGGTTCTCCTACGAGCAGTACTTC. Protein sequence: CASSFRGFSYEQYF.

This CDR3 reads CSANRGELSTDTQYF. The CDR3 DNA reads TGCAGTGCTAACAGGGGCGAACTTAGCACAGATACGCAGTATTTT. This chain links TRBV20-1 with TRBJ2-3, with 7 bases identical to TRBD1. The J segment lost 0 bases and the V segment lost 4 bases, leaving 7 bases of the junction unmatched. The CDR3 loop spans 15 amino acids. CDR1 is DFQATT and CDR2 is SNEGSKA in the germline V gene (reference sequence).

This clonotype was recorded only once. This chain connects TRBV6-6 to TRBJ2-7; D is ambiguous. V shed 2 bases and J shed 0 bases, with 11 bases lying between them. The CDR3 runs to 15 residues. Germline V lookup: CDR1 MNHNY, CDR2 SVGAGI (reference sequence). The CDR3, as DNA: TGTGCCAGCAGTTACCCCCGCGAGAGCTCCTACGAGCAGTACTTC. It is translated as CASSYPRESSYEQYF.

This clonotype has only a few counts. This sequence joins TRBV4-1 and TRBJ2-7, with 12 positions matching TRBD1. Germline V gene sequence: CDR1 MGHRA, CDR2 YSYEKL. Germline trimming cut 4 bases from V and 7 bases from J; bases unmatched to any gene: 11. The CDR3 is 16 amino acids. CDR3 sequence (DNA): TGCGCCAGCAGCCTTTTTCCGGGACAGGGGGCGAGAGAGCAGTACTTC. It specifies CASSLFPGQGAREQYF.

This clonotype was seen a single time. V is TRBV3-1 and J is TRBJ2-3; tentative D call: TRBD1 (6 bases). The CDR3 consists of 14 residues. The ends were cut back, 6 bases at V and 0 bases at J, with 10 bases in the middle. Germline CDR1 LGHDT, CDR2 YNNKEL (reference sequence). Written as DNA, the CDR3 is TGTGCCAGCAGTCAGGGGAAAAGCACAGATACGCAGTATTTT. It specifies CASSQGKSTDTQYF.

The chain links TRBV5-1 to TRBJ2-4, with TRBD1 as a possible D gene (6 bases). The assigned J gene may be wrong: the sequence end matches TRBJ2-7 better. CDR3 length: 13 amino acids. Germline values: CDR1 SGHRS, CDR2 YFSETQ. The CDR3 here is CASSWTVSYEQYF. Written as DNA, the CDR3 is TGCGCCAGCAGCTGGACAGTGAGCTACGAGCAGTACTTC.

V usage is TRBV6-1 and J usage is TRBJ2-7; D is perhaps TRBD1 (5 bases). Germline CDR1 and CDR2: MNHNS and SASEGT. V was shortened by 3 bases and J by 1 base, with 7 bases between the two germline ends. This CDR3 region has 13 residues. The DNA for the CDR3 is TGTGCCAGCAGTGACACAGGTTCCTACGAGCAGTACTTC. Its protein product is CASSDTGSYEQYF.

A remark on this clonotype: The junction differs from germline at one of its ends, possibly a read error. V is TRBV28 and J is TRBJ2-7, with a possible D match to TRBD2 (6 bases). Germline CDR1 MDHEN, CDR2 SYDVKM. This CDR3 has 15 residues. This CDR3 is CASSSPAGSSHEQYF. DNA of the CDR3: TGTGCCAGCAGTTCCCCGGCGGGATCCTCCCACGAGCAGTACTTC.

This clonotype was recorded a few times. The chain employs TRBV20-1 and TRBJ2-1; 13 bases are shared with TRBD2. V was pared by 5 bases and J by 9 bases, with 7 bases of the junction left unmatched. This CDR3 comprises 14 residues. CDR1 and CDR2 from the germline V gene are DFQATT and SNEGSKA (reference sequence). The CDR3 DNA reads as TGCAGTGCTGGAGGGACTAGCGGGAAGAGTGAGCAGTTCTTC. Its translation: CSAGGTSGKSEQFF.

The V call is TRBV11-1, the J call TRBJ1-2; D is possibly TRBD1 (6 bases). Trimming stripped 4 bases from V and 4 bases from J, with 13 bases between. Germline V gene sequence: CDR1 SGHAT, CDR2 FQDESV (reference sequence). The CDR3 spans 14 residues. CDR3 residues: CASSSDSALYGYTF. The CDR3 nucleotides are TGTGCCAGCAGCTCGGACAGCGCGCTCTATGGCTACACCTTC.

The V gene is TRBV6-5, the J gene TRBJ2-1, with 12 bases identical to TRBD2. Germline-derived CDR1 and CDR2 are MNHEY and SVGAGI. Germline trimming cut 5 bases from V and 9 bases from J; bases unmatched to any gene: 8. The CDR3 runs 15 residues. The CDR3 DNA reads TGTGCCAGCAGTAAATACCGGGGACTAGCGGGTGAGCAGTTCTTC. It translates to CASSKYRGLAGEQFF.

Ten or more counts support this clonotype. The chain's CDR3 is CSVAQGTYEQYF. In DNA, the CDR3 is TGCAGCGTCGCACAAGGCACCTACGAGCAGTACTTC. The chain employs TRBV29-1 and TRBJ2-7; D call uncertain. Germline V CDR1 and CDR2: SQVTM, ANQGSEA. The CDR3 has 12 amino acids. V lost 6 bases and J 2 bases, leaving 11 bases between the germline ends.